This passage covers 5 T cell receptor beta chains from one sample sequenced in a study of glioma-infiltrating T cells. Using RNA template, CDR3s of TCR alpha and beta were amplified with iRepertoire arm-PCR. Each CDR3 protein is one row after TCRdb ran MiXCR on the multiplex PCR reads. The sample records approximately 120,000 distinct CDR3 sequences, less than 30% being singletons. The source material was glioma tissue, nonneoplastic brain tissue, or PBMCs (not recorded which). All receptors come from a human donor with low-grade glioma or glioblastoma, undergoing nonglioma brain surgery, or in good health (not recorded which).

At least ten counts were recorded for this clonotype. As DNA, the CDR3 is TGTGCCAGCAGTACAGGGGGTGGGGCCAACGTCCTGACTTTC. Protein sequence: CASSTGGGANVLTF. J is TRBJ2-6 and V is TRBV6-2 or TRBV6-3; the match to TRBD1 covers 8 bases. The germline V gene has CDR1 MNHEY and CDR2 SVGEGT. V lost 5 bases and J lost 3; bases outside the gene matches: 0. CDR3 length equals 14 residues.

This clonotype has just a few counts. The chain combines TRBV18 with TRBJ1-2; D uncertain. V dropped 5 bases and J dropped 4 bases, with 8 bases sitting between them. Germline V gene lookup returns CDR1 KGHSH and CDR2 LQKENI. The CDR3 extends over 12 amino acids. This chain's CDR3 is CASSSDIYGYTF. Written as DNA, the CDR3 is TGTGCCAGCTCATCAGACATCTATGGCTACACCTTC.

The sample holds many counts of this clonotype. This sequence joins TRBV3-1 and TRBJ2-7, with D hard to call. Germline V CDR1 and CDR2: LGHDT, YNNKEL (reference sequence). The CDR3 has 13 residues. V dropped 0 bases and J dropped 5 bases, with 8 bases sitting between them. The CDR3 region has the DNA TGTGCCAGCAGCCAAGATGTGGTAGACGAGCAGTACTTC. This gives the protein CASSQDVVDEQYF.

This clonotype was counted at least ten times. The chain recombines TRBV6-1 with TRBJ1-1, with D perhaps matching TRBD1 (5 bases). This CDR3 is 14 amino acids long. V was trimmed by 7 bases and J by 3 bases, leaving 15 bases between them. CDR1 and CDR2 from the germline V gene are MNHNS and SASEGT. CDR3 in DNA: TGTGCCAGCAATGGGGGGTCTTACGACACTGAAGCTTTCTTT. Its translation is CASNGGSYDTEAFF.

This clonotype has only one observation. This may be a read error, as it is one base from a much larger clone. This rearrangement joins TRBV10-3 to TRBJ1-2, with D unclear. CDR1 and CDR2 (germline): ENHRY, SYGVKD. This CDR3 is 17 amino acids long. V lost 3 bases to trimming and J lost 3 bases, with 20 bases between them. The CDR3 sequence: CAISDEIWARDHYGYTF. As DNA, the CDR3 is TGTGCCATCAGTGACGAAATCTGGGCCCGCGATCACTATGGCTACACCTTC.